A single TCR beta chain is shown here with its context. What this receptor recognizes is not known. Base qualities were left out, and no much larger clone turns up one base away. The immunoSEQ Assay, a bias-controlled multiplex PCR, was used to amplify TCRbeta CDR3 regions from genomic DNA. The original methods were these. The number of nucleated cells in each sample was estimated from the amplification of reference gene primers within the assay. Sequence reads were collapsed and filtered to measure the absolute abundance of every unique TCRbeta CDR3 rearrangement. Productive Simpson clonality was computed per sample as the square root of Simpson's diversity index over productive rearrangements. Here the immuneACCESS table is served through TCRdb, limited to in-frame sequences with V and J called. Missing clones are a known gap in these copies; in checked studies unresolved V genes cover under half, and the rest lacks a known reason. Clone size and V and J calls were adopted from that table, with D and trimming inferred from the DNA. In this sample the table shows hundreds of thousands of clones, about 91% of which occur a single time. Of the sample, over 0.7% is held by the ten largest clones.

The entry originates in a study of blood T cell repertoires in COVID-19 (dated by TCRdb to 2020 to 2022). Regarding the research as a whole: Collaborator samples came from the United States, Italy and Spain and covered acute and convalescent phases of COVID-19. The material from the prospective study consisted of cDNA or gDNA derived from T cells, B-cell-depleted T cells, or PBMCs. The dataset comprised deeply sampled blood TCRbeta repertoires from subjects exposed to, actively infected with, or recovered from COVID-19. The repertoires were released in a freely available public database meant as a resource for research on the immune response to SARS-CoV-2. The samples were drawn from two sources: the first 160 participants of the ongoing ImmuneRACE study, and over 1,000 subjects contributed by 6 global collaborators. Nearly every sample came with metadata listing a de-identified subject ID, COVID-19 status, age in years and sex. Where HLA class I and class II types were available, the types were taken from metadata supplied by the sample provider, not from assay-based typing. Points the paper makes about the study in general: The quantity of clinical and demographic metadata differed by source and by participant and was supplied without curation.

One collaborating source in Seattle enrolled patients while the patients were actively infected and followed the patients over time throughout the course of disease. The collaborating institutions used their own protocols to collect whole blood in K2EDTA tubes. For TCRbeta analysis, collaborators shipped samples in one of three forms: frozen whole blood, isolated PBMCs, or DNA extracted from either of those sample types. This TCR came from a man younger than 35 with COVID-19, enrolled during active disease. The sequencing input was peripheral blood.

The nucleotide sequence reads TGCGCCAGCAGCCAATCCCTGGACAGGGCGGGAACTGAAGCTTTCTTT. Translated, it reads CASSQSLDRAGTEAFF. The receptor chain draws on TRBV4-1 and TRBJ1-1; 8 junctional bases match TRBD1. The CDR3 goes from the cysteine to the phenylalanine over 16 residues. Of all the DNA, just the CDR3 is kept, 48 bases in frame from base 1. CDR1 and CDR2 are read off the germline V gene as MGHRA and YSYEKL. V is trimmed back by 2 bases and J by 5 bases, and the junction contains 10 bases that no gene match accounts for.